One sample yielded the 18 T cell receptor beta chains listed below, sequenced in a study of vaccination and CD4 T cells after COVID-19. Their target antigens are unknown. Treatment meaning: roughly 10-day PBMC culture with coronavirus spike peptide pools or control peptides (ViraFEST assay). Ahead of the COVID-19 pandemic (2011-2018), the CD4+ T cells of the unexposed donor were collected. The Oncomine TCR Beta short-read assay sequenced DNA from cultured CD4+ T cells. Investigators obtained genomic DNA by extraction from cultured CD4+ T cells. TCRdb independently ran MiXCR on the PCR reads; one entry per CDR3 protein. The table records some 9,200 distinct CDR3 sequences, about 44% of them present only once. Sequencing was carried out using CD4+ T cells from blood, cultured in vitro. These TCRs come from a human donor in good health.

The chain links TRBV5-1 to TRBJ1-6; D is perhaps TRBD1 (6 bases). The V and J ends lost 4 bases and 9 bases respectively, with 11 bases between them. The CDR3 covers 13 residues. Germline loops: CDR1 SGHRS, CDR2 YFSETQ. CDR3 residues: CASSTVDSSPLHF. In DNA, the CDR3 is TGCGCCAGCAGCACGGTGGACAGTTCACCCCTCCACTTT.

This clonotype was seen a handful of times. The chain has TRBV28 and TRBJ2-7; D unclear. The ends were cut back, 1 base at V and 3 bases at J, with 13 bases in the middle. Germline values: CDR1 MDHEN, CDR2 SYDVKM. This CDR3 spans 15 amino acids. CDR3 in amino acids: CASSLLSKSFYEQYF. The CDR3 coding sequence is TGTGCCAGCAGTTTATTAAGTAAATCGTTCTACGAGCAGTACTTC.

This sequence joins TRBV28 and TRBJ2-2, with a tentative D call TRBD1 (6 bases). V was trimmed by 7 bases and J by 1 base, leaving 13 bases between them. The CDR3 contains 15 residues. Germline lookup yields CDR1 MDHEN and CDR2 SYDVKM. CDR3 protein: CASINREKNTGELFF. The CDR3 region has the DNA TGTGCCAGCATTAACAGGGAAAAGAACACCGGGGAGCTGTTTTTT.

The V and J genes are TRBV7-3 and TRBJ2-3; D might be TRBD2 (7 bases). There are 15 residues in the CDR3. Germline CDR1 reads SGHTA; CDR2 reads FQGTGA. With 3 bases removed from V and 0 bases from J, the gap between germline ends came to 10 bases. The DNA for the CDR3 is TGTGCCAGCAGCTTCGCGGGGGCTAGCACAGATACGCAGTATTTT. Amino acids: CASSFAGASTDTQYF.

By share, this clonotype ranks as hyperexpanded. The chain recombines TRBV7-6 with TRBJ2-3, with D perhaps TRBD1 or TRBD2 (6 bases each). The length of the CDR3 is 14 residues. CDR1 and CDR2 from the germline V gene are SGHVS and FNYEAQ. V was trimmed by 6 bases and J by 1 base, leaving 11 bases between them. DNA for the CDR3: TGTGCCAGCAGAGGGGGGTTCGGCACAGATACGCAGTATTTT. It codes for CASRGGFGTDTQYF.

This clonotype was found once. The V gene is TRBV6-5, the J gene TRBJ2-3, with TRBD2 as a possible D gene (6 bases). The CDR3 sequence is 13 residues long. V lost 2 bases to trimming and J lost 5 bases, with 8 bases between them. Germline V gives CDR1 MNHEY, CDR2 SVGAGI. This CDR3 is CASSYAGRDTQYF. The CDR3 region has the DNA TGTGCCAGCAGTTACGCGGGAAGAGATACGCAGTATTTT.

This clonotype has only a few counts. This rearrangement joins TRBV10-3 to TRBJ2-7, with 9 bases fitting TRBD1. The V segment lost 11 bases and the J segment 5 bases; nucleotides outside the gene matches: 7. Germline CDR1 ENHRY, CDR2 SYGVKD. CDR3 length equals 12 residues. The CDR3 coding sequence is TGTGCCGTAGCCGGGACAGGGAACGAGCAGTACTTC. It translates to CAVAGTGNEQYF.

This clonotype was detected a few times. The chain has TRBV4-2 and TRBJ1-1; D remains ambiguous. The CDR3 covers 13 residues. CDR1 is LGHNA, CDR2 YNFKEQ, per germline. Trimming removed 0 bases at V and 11 bases at J, with 13 bases between. The CDR3: CASSQDLMGGAFF. DNA for the CDR3: TGTGCCAGCAGCCAAGATTTGATGGGAGGCGCTTTCTTT.

The rearrangement joins TRBV11-3 to TRBJ2-2; TRBD1 aligns across 9 bases. The CDR3 runs to 15 residues. Germline V gene sequence: CDR1 SGHNT, CDR2 YENEEA. The V gene end was trimmed by 5 bases and the J gene end by 5 bases; junction bases not matched to a gene: 6. CDR3 DNA: TGTGCCAGCAGCCGGACAGGGGCAACAACCGGGGAGCTGTTTTTT. Amino acid sequence: CASSRTGATTGELFF.

The chain carries TRBV6-2 or TRBV6-3 and TRBJ2-5, with D tentatively TRBD2 (6 bases). This CDR3 has 13 amino acids. Germline CDR1 and CDR2: MNHEY and SVGEGT. The V gene lost 8 bases and the J gene lost 5 bases, with 15 bases spanning the gap. CDR3 nucleotide sequence: TGTGCCAGCTTGAGTTATGGGGGGGAGACCCAGTACTTC. Translation gives CASLSYGGETQYF.

The chain is built from TRBV28 and TRBJ1-5, with D possibly matching TRBD1 (5 bases). The CDR3 sequence is 16 residues long. Germline loops: CDR1 MDHEN, CDR2 SYDVKM. V was clipped by 5 bases and J by 2 bases, with 16 bases between them. The CDR3 nucleotides are TGTGCCAGCAGTCTCGGGGAGGGGAGGGGCAATCAGCCCCAGCATTTT. Translating it yields CASSLGEGRGNQPQHF.

The CDR3 sequence: CASSQTWGSGADTQYF. The DNA of the CDR3 is TGTGCCAGCAGCCAAACGTGGGGGTCAGGAGCAGATACGCAGTATTTT. This rearrangement joins TRBV4-2 to TRBJ2-3; D is perhaps TRBD1 or TRBD2 (5 bases each). The CDR3 length is 16 residues. The V and J ends lost 2 bases and 4 bases respectively, with 16 bases between them. Germline V gives CDR1 LGHNA, CDR2 YNFKEQ.

The V gene is TRBV6-5, the J gene TRBJ2-6; D not resolved. Trimming removed 4 bases from V and 3 bases from J, with 7 bases in between. The V gene's germline CDR1 is MNHEY and CDR2 SVGAGI. There are 14 residues in the CDR3. The DNA for the CDR3 is TGTGCCAGCAGTTTTCAAGGTGGGGCCAACGTCCTGACTTTC. It translates to CASSFQGGANVLTF.

V is TRBV28 and J is TRBJ2-7; D gene unclear. In germline, CDR1 is MDHEN, CDR2 SYDVKM. This CDR3 is 13 amino acids long. Trimming left V 2 bases short and J 5 bases short, with 10 bases between. CDR3 in amino acids: CASSLVGLDEQYF. Here the CDR3 DNA reads TGTGCCAGCAGTTTAGTGGGCCTGGACGAGCAGTACTTC.

This clonotype was recorded a few times. The V and J genes are TRBV10-3 and TRBJ1-5; tentative D call: TRBD1 (6 bases). The CDR3 has 16 amino acids. Germline V CDR1 and CDR2: ENHRY, SYGVKD. The V end lost 6 bases, the J end lost 0 bases, and 15 bases lay between the germline ends. For the CDR3, the DNA is TGTGCCATCAGCTCACAGGGTTCGTATAGCAATCAGCCCCAGCATTTT. Translating it yields CAISSQGSYSNQPQHF.

This clonotype came up a few times. V gene TRBV7-3 combines with J gene TRBJ2-3; D remains unclear. CDR3 length: 12 residues. CDR1 is SGHTA and CDR2 is FQGTGA in the germline V gene. V dropped 5 bases and J dropped 7 bases, with 10 bases sitting between them. The CDR3 nucleotides read TGTGCCAGCAGCCAGGACGGTAATACGCAGTATTTT. The encoded protein is CASSQDGNTQYF.

The rearrangement joins TRBV5-1 to TRBJ1-1; unclear D gene. Looked up from germline, CDR1 is SGHRS and CDR2 is YFSETQ. V was trimmed by 6 bases and J by 0 bases, leaving 6 bases between them. CDR3 length: 12 amino acids. The CDR3 protein is CASKGLNTEAFF. DNA for the CDR3: TGCGCCAGCAAAGGGCTGAACACTGAAGCTTTCTTT.

This clonotype was seen a handful of times. This chain links TRBV10-3 with TRBJ1-5, with D possibly matching TRBD1 (6 bases). Germline V gene lookup returns CDR1 ENHRY and CDR2 SYGVKD. V lost 3 bases, J lost 7 bases, and 16 bases lay in between. This CDR3 region has 15 residues. CDR3 protein: CAISDRGQGFQPQHF. The CDR3 DNA reads as TGTGCCATCAGTGACCGAGGGCAGGGGTTCCAGCCCCAGCATTTT.